These 22 T cell receptor beta chains share one sample of origin, sequenced in a study of blood T cell repertoires in COVID-19. The repertoire was sequenced with immunoSEQ multiplex PCR; TCRdb's copy has only in-frame clones and lacks some. The data show approximately 180,000 clones, around 80% seen once. Material: PBMCs or T cells enriched from blood (not recorded which). Source of these receptors: a woman in her fifties or sixties with acute COVID-19.

This clone was found a few times. The V and J genes are TRBV29-1 and TRBJ1-1; 7 bases match TRBD1. Germline CDR1 and CDR2: SQVTM and ANQGSEA. CDR3 length equals 14 residues. J lost 4 bases, V lost 7 bases, and 12 bases had no gene match. The CDR3 here is CSATTGNRGTEAFF. The CDR3 bases are TGCAGCGCCACGACAGGGAACCGCGGCACTGAAGCTTTCTTT.

This rearrangement joins TRBV7-9 to TRBJ1-4, with 8 nucleotides matching TRBD1. V shed 1 base and J 6 bases; nucleotides not matched to a gene: 4. This CDR3 contains 15 residues. The germline V gene has CDR1 SEHNR and CDR2 FQNEAQ (reference sequence). The CDR3 spells CASSLGTGHDEKLFF. Here the CDR3 DNA reads TGTGCCAGCAGCTTAGGGACAGGGCATGATGAAAAACTGTTTTTT.

This chain connects TRBV9 to TRBJ2-7, with 9 bases that match TRBD1. The V gene's germline CDR1 is SGDLS and CDR2 YYNGEE. The length of the CDR3 is 16 residues. J was trimmed by 6 bases and V by 0 bases; bases with no gene match: 10. The CDR3 DNA reads as TGTGCCAGCAGCGTAGTAGGACAGGGGACCCACCCCGAGCAGTACGTC. Protein: CASSVVGQGTHPEQYV.

This chain connects TRBV28 to TRBJ1-3; no clear D gene. Looked up from germline, CDR1 is MDHEN and CDR2 is SYDVKM. This CDR3 spans 11 amino acids. The germline V and J ends were trimmed by 1 base and 7 bases, with 2 bases remaining between them. In DNA, the CDR3 is TGTGCCAGCAGTTTATCGAACACCATATATTTT. Translated: CASSLSNTIYF.

V is TRBV11-2 and J is TRBJ2-3, with 11 positions matching TRBD2. The CDR3 extends over 19 amino acids. The V segment lost 5 bases and the J segment 3 bases; nucleotides outside the gene matches: 16. CDR1 is SGHAT, CDR2 FQNNGV, per germline. In nucleotides, the CDR3 is TGTGCCAGCAGCCACCCAGTCCCCCTACTAGCGGGGGAAACAGATACGCAGTATTTT. This sequence encodes CASSHPVPLLAGETDTQYF.

The chain couples TRBV6-2 or TRBV6-3 to TRBJ2-3; 10 nucleotides match TRBD2. The germline V gene encodes CDR1 MNHEY and CDR2 SVGEGT. The CDR3 consists of 19 residues. V gave up 5 bases and J gave up 0 bases; unmatched junction bases: 14. This CDR3 reads CASSPLVQLAGYSTDTQYF. The CDR3 coding sequence is TGTGCCAGCAGTCCATTAGTCCAACTAGCGGGGTATAGCACAGATACGCAGTATTTT.

The gene calls are TRBV6-5 and TRBJ2-5; D is possibly TRBD2 (5 bases). V was cut by 7 bases and J by 6 bases, with 15 bases left in between. This CDR3 comprises 13 residues. Germline assignment: CDR1 MNHEY and CDR2 SVGAGI. The CDR3: CASIEGPRQTQYF. The CDR3 nucleotides are TGTGCCAGCATAGAGGGTCCCAGGCAGACCCAGTACTTC.

V usage is TRBV28 and J usage is TRBJ1-1; tentative D call: TRBD1 (6 bases). Germline V CDR1 and CDR2: MDHEN, SYDVKM. The V end lost 3 bases, the J end lost 4 bases, and 12 bases lay between the germline ends. The CDR3 length is 14 residues. CDR3 bases: TGTGCCAGCAGTTTGCCCTTGGACAGCACTGAAGCTTTCTTT. Encoded protein: CASSLPLDSTEAFF.

This clone has just a few counts. The chain is built from TRBV4-3 and TRBJ2-5; TRBD2 is a possible D gene (6 bases). CDR1 is LGHNA and CDR2 is YSLEER in the germline V gene. This CDR3 has 15 residues. The V gene lost 0 bases and the J gene lost 4 bases, with 12 bases spanning the gap. The CDR3 loop reads CASSQDRGSGETQYF. CDR3 bases: TGCGCCAGCAGCCAAGATCGGGGTAGCGGAGAGACCCAGTACTTC.

This sequence joins TRBV6-5 and TRBJ2-2; weak D call: TRBD2 (6 bases). Germline-derived CDR1 and CDR2 are MNHEY and SVGAGI. Between the trimmed V and J ends, which lost 7 bases and 7 bases, there was a span of 19 bases. This CDR3 spans 15 amino acids. The DNA of the CDR3 is TGTGCCAGCACCTTACTACAGACAGCGGGCGGGGAGCTGTTTTTT. Translated, it gives CASTLLQTAGGELFF.

V usage is TRBV28 and J usage is TRBJ2-1, with 8 bases matching TRBD1. Germline-derived CDR1 and CDR2 are MDHEN and SYDVKM. CDR3 length: 16 amino acids. The V segment lost 3 bases and the J segment 5 bases; nucleotides outside the gene matches: 9. Here the CDR3 reads CASSLPDRGLNNEQFF. CDR3 in DNA: TGTGCCAGCAGTTTGCCTGACAGGGGTCTAAACAATGAGCAGTTCTTC.

This chain uses TRBV7-9 with TRBJ1-5, with 8 bases aligning to TRBD1. J gave up 4 bases and V 7 bases, and 6 bases lay outside the gene matches. CDR3 length: 14 amino acids. Germline loops: CDR1 SEHNR, CDR2 FQNEAQ (reference sequence). The CDR3: CASTTDRANQPQHF. The CDR3 DNA reads TGTGCCAGCACAACGGACAGGGCGAATCAGCCCCAGCATTTT.

This chain links TRBV18 with TRBJ1-1, with a weak D call TRBD1 (6 bases). The CDR3 sequence is 13 residues long. Germline values: CDR1 KGHSH, CDR2 LQKENI. V was clipped by 3 bases and J by 10 bases, with 15 bases between them. DNA of the CDR3: TGTGCCAGCTCACCTCCAGGACAGAGGGGAGCTTTCTTT. Encoded protein: CASSPPGQRGAFF.

V is TRBV6-5 and J is TRBJ1-5; a weak D match, TRBD1 (6 bases). CDR1 is MNHEY and CDR2 is SVGAGI in the germline V gene. Trimming removed 7 bases from V and 3 bases from J, with 10 bases in between. This CDR3 has 13 amino acids. The CDR3 loop is CASTGQYNQPQHF. CDR3 sequence (DNA): TGTGCCAGCACCGGACAGTACAATCAGCCCCAGCATTTT.

The J gene is TRBJ1-5, the V gene TRBV19, with D tentatively TRBD1 (5 bases). Germline V gene sequence: CDR1 LNHDA, CDR2 SQIVND (reference sequence). The V end was cut by 1 base, the J end by 2 bases, with 12 bases between. CDR3 length: 16 amino acids. The CDR3: CASSIAGLGGNQPQHF. As DNA, the CDR3 is TGTGCCAGTAGTATAGCAGGGCTAGGGGGCAATCAGCCCCAGCATTTT.

J is TRBJ1-2 and V is TRBV12-3 or TRBV12-4; D might be TRBD1 (6 bases). V was trimmed by 6 bases and J by 5 bases, leaving 10 bases between them. The CDR3 covers 12 residues. CDR3 amino acids: CASSEQGYGYTF. CDR3 nucleotide sequence: TGTGCCAGCAGCGAACAGGGTTATGGCTACACCTTC.

This clone occurred a few times. This chain joins TRBV5-5 and TRBJ2-3, with unresolved D. Germline V gives CDR1 SGHKS, CDR2 YYEKEE (reference sequence). The V and J ends lost 6 bases and 2 bases respectively, with 13 bases between them. The CDR3 extends over 14 amino acids. The chain's CDR3 is CASTDTTFTDTQYF. For the CDR3, the DNA is TGTGCCAGCACCGACACCACATTCACAGATACGCAGTATTTT.

V and J are TRBV29-1 and TRBJ1-1; perhaps TRBD1 as D (6 bases). Per germline, CDR1 SQVTM and CDR2 ANQGSEA. The V and J ends lost 4 bases and 0 bases respectively, with 12 bases between them. This CDR3 region has 14 residues. CDR3 protein: CSVVLQGMNTEAFF. DNA for the CDR3: TGCAGCGTTGTTCTACAGGGAATGAACACTGAAGCTTTCTTT. The full variable domain, its missing parts supplied by reference TRBV29-1 and TRBJ1-1, is SAVISQKPSRDICQRGTSLTIQCQVDSQVTMMFWYRQQPGQSLTLIATANQGSEATYESGFVIDKFPISRPNLTFSTLTVSNMSPEDSSIYLCSVVLQGMNTEAFFGQGTRLTVV.

This chain uses TRBV4-1 with TRBJ1-5, with D possibly matching TRBD1 (6 bases). The CDR3 contains 16 residues. Germline CDR1 MGHRA, CDR2 YSYEKL. The V end was cut by 0 bases, the J end by 2 bases, with 11 bases between. The CDR3: CASSQEYGQRNQPQHF. As DNA, the CDR3 is TGCGCCAGCAGCCAAGAATACGGACAGCGCAATCAGCCCCAGCATTTT.

J is TRBJ2-1 and V is TRBV7-2; D perhaps matches TRBD2 (5 bases). CDR1 is SGHTA, CDR2 FQGNSA, per germline. V lost 3 bases and J lost 5, with 14 bases in between. The length of the CDR3 is 15 residues. CDR3 in amino acids: CASSLDFSPHNEQFF. DNA of the CDR3: TGTGCCAGCAGCTTGGACTTCTCGCCCCACAATGAGCAGTTCTTC.

V is TRBV4-1 and J is TRBJ2-3; TRBD2 matches at 12 bases. The CDR3 loop spans 17 amino acids. With V trimmed by 4 bases and J by 2 bases, 7 bases remained unmatched. Germline V gene data show CDR1 as MGHRA and CDR2 as YSYEKL. The CDR3 region has the DNA TGCGCCAGCAGCCCCAGACTAGCGGGGGACCTCACAGATACGCAGTATTTT. This translates into CASSPRLAGDLTDTQYF.

The chain recombines TRBV4-3 with TRBJ1-3; D is unresolved. Germline V gene data show CDR1 as LGHNA and CDR2 as YSLEER. V lost 1 base and J 3 bases, leaving 10 bases between the germline ends. This CDR3 has 15 residues. CDR3 loop: CASSQGGAGGNTIYF. DNA of the CDR3: TGCGCCAGCAGCCAAGGGGGAGCCGGTGGAAACACCATATATTTT.